The present entry profiles one T cell receptor beta chain with its context. Its cognate antigen is unknown. Reanalyzing the 5' RACE reads, TCRdb keeps one entry per CDR3 protein, without DNA. This sample's table reports 550,000 or so distinct CDR3 sequences. Germline V lookup: CDR1 LGHDT, CDR2 YNNKEL (reference sequence). There are 14 residues in the CDR3. These data belong to a study of T cells expressing NK-cell markers. For the study at large: The authors sequenced eight donors, of whom seven were HCMV-seropositive and one was seronegative.

Study results and limitations: The contribution of dominant NKG2C+ clonotypes to CD8+ T cells in roughly six donors was 1.0-7.0%.

The chain uses TRBV3-1 and TRBJ2-1. The receptor's source is a man in his late teens or twenties in good health. Sequencing was done on a sample of blood T cells: a sorted CD56 or NKG2C T cell subset, CD4+ or CD8+ T cells, or bulk PBMC T cells (not recorded which). CDR3: CASSQYTTYNEQFF.